Below are 23 T cell receptor beta chains sequenced from a single sample in a study of human T cells and chemical hapten exposure. TCRdb redid the calling of the RACE reads with MiXCR, one entry per CDR3 protein. Here the sample spans roughly 200,000 distinct CDR3 sequences, around 20% being singletons. The time point: patch test 1, 2 weeks after DPC sensitization. Sample treatment: therapeutic diphenylcyclopropenone sensitization with weekly scalp DPC. The specimen comprised whole blood, sampled in connection with sensitization to the hapten diphenylcyclopropenone (DPC). The receptors were gathered from a woman in her forties or fifties with alopecia areata. Some clones in this sample may be carry-over from other donors' samples.

The chain uses TRBV12-3 or TRBV12-4 and TRBJ2-2; no definite D call. The V end was cut by 1 base, the J end by 4 bases, with 7 bases between. The CDR3 covers 14 residues. CDR3 residues: CASSLETVTGELFF. The CDR3 coding sequence is TGTGCCAGCAGTTTAGAAACAGTCACCGGGGAGCTGTTTTTT.

This clonotype has only a few counts. CDR3 DNA: TGTGCCAGCAGCCAAACCAGGGGGGCTGAAGCTTTCTTT. This encodes CASSQTRGAEAFF. The chain combines TRBV4-2 with TRBJ1-1, with 7 bases that match TRBD1. The CDR3 is 13 amino acids. J gave up 6 bases and V 2 bases, and 3 bases lay outside the gene matches. Germline V gene lookup returns CDR1 LGHNA and CDR2 YNFKEQ.

The chain couples TRBV3-1 to TRBJ2-7, with unresolved D. The CDR3 is 14 amino acids. Germline lookup yields CDR1 LGHDT and CDR2 YNNKEL (reference sequence). Trimming cost V 0 bases and J 1 base, with 7 bases left between them. The CDR3 region is CASSQEFRSYEQYF. The CDR3 DNA reads as TGTGCCAGCAGCCAAGAGTTCAGGTCCTACGAGCAGTACTTC.

The chain uses TRBV29-1 and TRBJ2-3, with 8 bases matching TRBD1. Germline assignment: CDR1 SQVTM and CDR2 ANQGSEA. V shed 8 bases, J shed 6 bases, and the junction held 4 bases outside the gene matches. The CDR3 runs 11 residues. In DNA form, the CDR3 reads TGCAGCATACACAGGGGGGATACGCAGTATTTT. Encoded protein: CSIHRGDTQYF.

The sample holds a few counts of this clonotype. The chain links TRBV20-1 to TRBJ2-3; D is perhaps TRBD1 or TRBD2 (5 bases each). Trimming took off 6 bases at V and 4 bases at J, with 26 bases between the two ends. Germline V gene data show CDR1 as DFQATT and CDR2 as SNEGSKA (reference sequence). This CDR3 contains 17 residues. DNA of the CDR3: TGCAGTGCCAGAATCCGGCCTGGAACGGGGCGGTCAGATACGCAGTATTTT. It codes for CSARIRPGTGRSDTQYF.

The table lists this clonotype with a count of one. The genes are TRBV12-3 or TRBV12-4 and TRBJ2-3; D is perhaps TRBD1 or TRBD2 (5 bases each). V dropped 7 bases and J dropped 3 bases, with 11 bases sitting between them. This CDR3 contains 13 residues. The CDR3 nucleotides are TGTGCCAGCAAGTTCAGGGAGACAGATACGCAGTATTTT. This translates into CASKFRETDTQYF.

J is TRBJ2-3 and V is TRBV6-1, with 7 bases that match TRBD2. The V gene end was trimmed by 4 bases and the J gene end by 1 base; junction bases not matched to a gene: 2. The CDR3 has 14 residues. Germline V gene data show CDR1 as MNHNS and CDR2 as SASEGT. CDR3 sequence: CASSVGGGTDTQYF. The CDR3 nucleotides are TGTGCCAGCAGTGTTGGGGGGGGCACAGATACGCAGTATTTT.

This clonotype was seen more than once but under ten times. One end of the junction does not line up with germline, which may come from a read error. This chain connects TRBV7-7 to TRBJ2-5, with D possibly TRBD2 on 5 matching bases. The V gene's germline CDR1 is SSHAT and CDR2 FNYEAQ (reference sequence). The CDR3 totals 13 residues. The DNA of the CDR3 is TGTGCTAGCAGCCAAGCGGAGGCAGAGACCCAGTACTTC. Its translation is CASSQAEAETQYF.

CDR3 sequence: CASSFYRGSGSEAFF. For the CDR3, the DNA is TGTGCCAGCAGCTTTTACAGGGGGTCAGGTTCTGAAGCTTTCTTT. The chain links TRBV7-9 to TRBJ1-1; 8 nucleotides line up with TRBD1. The CDR3 is 15 residues long. Germline V CDR1 and CDR2: SEHNR, FQNEAQ (reference sequence). The J segment lost 6 bases and the V segment lost 3 bases, leaving 9 bases of the junction unmatched.

There are a few counts of this clonotype. The chain is built from TRBV29-1 and TRBJ2-3; 9 bases are shared with TRBD1. The CDR3 has 13 amino acids. CDR1 is SQVTM, CDR2 ANQGSEA, per germline. Losses at the gene ends were 8 bases for V and 2 bases for J; bases not matched to a gene: 5. CDR3 bases: TGCAGCACCGGACAGGGGATCACAGATACGCAGTATTTT. Translation: CSTGQGITDTQYF.

There are a few counts of this clonotype. CDR3 sequence: CSAAVGPFDEQYF. For the CDR3, the DNA is TGCAGTGCTGCGGTGGGACCTTTCGACGAGCAGTACTTC. The chain uses TRBV20-1 and TRBJ2-7; D is perhaps TRBD1 or TRBD2 (5 bases each). V was cut by 5 bases and J by 5 bases, with 16 bases left in between. The CDR3 spans 13 residues. CDR1 and CDR2 from the germline V gene are DFQATT and SNEGSKA (reference sequence).

The V gene is TRBV5-8, the J gene TRBJ2-2; 10 bases line up with TRBD1. The germline V gene encodes CDR1 SGHTS and CDR2 YDEGEE. This CDR3 spans 15 amino acids. V trimming: 3 bases; J trimming: 4 bases; junction bases outside the gene matches: 3. The CDR3 sequence is CASSSDRGSTGELFF. The CDR3 nucleotides are TGTGCCAGCAGCTCGGACAGGGGGTCCACCGGGGAGCTGTTTTTT. The full variable domain, in which reference TRBV5-8 and TRBJ2-2 provide the parts outside the CDR3, is EAGVTQSPTHLIKTRGQQATLRCSPISGHTSVYWYQQALGLGLQFLLWYDEGEERNRGNFPPRFSGRQFPNYSSELNVNALELEDSALYLCASSSDRGSTGELFFGEGSRLTVL.

This clonotype was counted between two and nine times. The chain couples TRBV5-1 to TRBJ2-5; possible D gene TRBD1, 5 bases. V was clipped by 4 bases and J by 5 bases, with 18 bases between them. This CDR3 is built from 15 residues. Per germline, CDR1 SGHRS and CDR2 YFSETQ. CDR3 sequence reads: CASSQADSRLETQYF. Written as DNA, the CDR3 is TGCGCCAGCAGCCAGGCCGACAGTCGGTTGGAGACCCAGTACTTC. The complete variable domain, with remaining parts taken from reference TRBV5-1 and TRBJ2-5, reads KAGVTQTPRYLIKTRGQQVTLSCSPISGHRSVSWYQQTPGQGLQFLFEYFSETQRNKGNFPGRFSGRQFSNSRSEMNVSTLELGDSALYLCASSQADSRLETQYFGPGTRLLVL.

This clonotype was seen more than once but under ten times. This chain connects TRBV20-1 to TRBJ1-5; 7 bases are a match to TRBD1. Unmatched junction bases numbered 12, after V lost 3 bases and J lost 7 bases. The CDR3 sequence is 15 residues long. The germline gives CDR1 DFQATT, CDR2 SNEGSKA (reference sequence). The CDR3 sequence: CSARPTTGLRQPQHF. In DNA, the CDR3 is TGCAGTGCTAGGCCCACGACAGGGTTGAGACAGCCCCAGCATTTT.

The genes are TRBV11-3 and TRBJ2-5; 7 bases line up with TRBD2. The germline gives CDR1 SGHNT, CDR2 YENEEA. The CDR3 length is 15 residues. The ends lost 1 base at V and 5 bases at J; junction bases unmatched: 7. As DNA, the CDR3 is TGTGCCAGCAGCTTAGGGGGGACTACTCGGGAGACCCAGTACTTC. Residues: CASSLGGTTRETQYF.

This clonotype was picked up a small number of times. The chain employs TRBV20-1 and TRBJ2-2; TRBD2 matches at 9 bases. The CDR3 totals 16 residues. Germline V gene data show CDR1 as DFQATT and CDR2 as SNEGSKA (reference sequence). V gave up 0 bases and J gave up 7 bases; unmatched junction bases: 9. The CDR3 loop reads CSARDTLAGDIGELFF. CDR3 nucleotide sequence: TGCAGTGCTAGAGATACGTTAGCGGGAGACATCGGGGAGCTGTTTTTT.

This clonotype was counted between two and nine times. The rearrangement links TRBV5-6 to TRBJ2-1, with D tentatively TRBD1 (5 bases). The CDR3 sequence is 14 residues long. The V and J ends lost 0 bases and 8 bases respectively, with 12 bases between them. CDR1 and CDR2 from the germline V gene are SGHDT and YYEEEE. CDR3 in DNA: TGTGCCAGCAGCTTGGATCTAAGGGGCGATGAGCAGTTCTTC. This encodes CASSLDLRGDEQFF.

The chain links TRBV29-1 to TRBJ1-1; maybe TRBD1 (6 bases). Germline CDR1 reads SQVTM; CDR2 reads ANQGSEA. The CDR3 spans 14 residues. Trimming removed 4 bases from V and 1 base from J, with 13 bases in between. CDR3 nucleotides: TGCAGCGTTGTACGTGCAGGGGCGAACACTGAAGCTTTCTTT. It is translated as CSVVRAGANTEAFF.

The chain links TRBV20-1 to TRBJ1-1, with D possibly being TRBD1 (5 bases). Trimming removed 6 bases at V and 4 bases at J, with 15 bases between. From germline, CDR1 is DFQATT and CDR2 SNEGSKA (reference sequence). The CDR3 sequence is 13 residues long. The CDR3 region has the DNA TGCAGTGCGAAAGGGGAGACACGCACTGAAGCTTTCTTT. Encoded protein: CSAKGETRTEAFF.

This chain connects TRBV20-1 to TRBJ2-5; 8 bases align to TRBD2. V shed 5 bases and J 4 bases; nucleotides not matched to a gene: 12. The CDR3 runs to 15 residues. CDR1 DFQATT and CDR2 SNEGSKA come from the germline V gene (reference sequence). CDR3 region: CSAVRDTLAGETQYF. CDR3 nucleotides: TGCAGTGCTGTCCGGGACACCCTAGCGGGAGAGACCCAGTACTTC.

The chain recombines TRBV5-1 with TRBJ2-5; weak D call: TRBD2 (6 bases). Germline assignment: CDR1 SGHRS and CDR2 YFSETQ. Trimming shortened V by 4 bases and J by 4 bases, and 14 bases separated the two germline ends. The CDR3 is 14 residues long. The CDR3 loop is CASSPYGTGETQYF. The CDR3 DNA sequence: TGCGCCAGCAGCCCTTACGGGACTGGAGAGACCCAGTACTTC. The entire variable domain, with the rest obtained from reference TRBV5-1 and TRBJ2-5, is as follows: KAGVTQTPRYLIKTRGQQVTLSCSPISGHRSVSWYQQTPGQGLQFLFEYFSETQRNKGNFPGRFSGRQFSNSRSEMNVSTLELGDSALYLCASSPYGTGETQYFGPGTRLLVL.

The rearrangement links TRBV6-5 to TRBJ2-7, with TRBD1 identical over 8 bases. V lost 5 bases and J lost 3; bases outside the gene matches: 9. The CDR3 consists of 15 residues. Germline values: CDR1 MNHEY, CDR2 SVGAGI. The CDR3 here is CASSLYRGLSYEQYF. Written as DNA, the CDR3 is TGTGCCAGCAGTCTTTACAGGGGGTTGAGCTACGAGCAGTACTTC.

This clonotype was observed at least ten times. CDR3 protein: CAWSLVGTEAFF. CDR3 nucleotide sequence: TGTGCCTGGAGCCTGGTGGGCACTGAAGCTTTCTTT. J is TRBJ1-1 and V is TRBV30; D remains unclear. The V gene lost 3 bases and the J gene lost 4 bases, with 9 bases spanning the gap. CDR3 size: 12 residues. Germline V lookup: CDR1 GTSNPN, CDR2 SVGIG (reference sequence).